One and the same sample provided the 31 T cell receptor beta chains below, sequenced in a study of blood T cells in healthy people across ages. A second 7 to 11 cycle PCR used barcoded and J-beta primers. TCRdb recomputed calls from the 5' RACE reads with MiXCR, one row per CDR3 protein. The data contain about 620,000 distinct CDR3 sequences, roughly half of them singletons. The sequenced material came from blood. The receptors derive from a woman older than 75 in good health.

This chain joins TRBV7-3 and TRBJ1-2; 12 bases line up with TRBD1. CDR1 is SGHTA, CDR2 FQGTGA, per germline. This CDR3 is 15 amino acids long. Trimming removed 5 bases from V and 7 bases from J; junction bases left unmatched: 8. CDR3 in amino acids: CASSPRDRGHGGYTF. As DNA, the CDR3 is TGTGCCAGCAGCCCCAGGGACAGGGGGCATGGTGGCTACACCTTC.

This clonotype came up many times. The chain recombines TRBV20-1 with TRBJ2-5, with a weak D call TRBD2 (6 bases). Trimming took 5 bases from V and 4 from J, leaving 26 bases between them. Germline V gene lookup returns CDR1 DFQATT and CDR2 SNEGSKA (reference sequence). The CDR3 is made up of 17 amino acids. CDR3 loop: CSASTPSGVGLRETQYF. CDR3 DNA: TGCAGTGCTTCAACACCTTCGGGAGTAGGGTTGAGAGAGACCCAGTACTTC.

This clonotype occurred many times. The chain carries TRBV28 and TRBJ2-7; D could derive from TRBD1 or TRBD2 (5 bases each). Germline CDR1 MDHEN, CDR2 SYDVKM. V lost 6 bases and J 6 bases, leaving 15 bases between the germline ends. The CDR3 extends over 13 amino acids. CDR3 sequence (DNA): TGTGCCAGCAGCACTGACAGCGGAGGCGAGCAGTACTTC. It codes for CASSTDSGGEQYF.

The chain uses TRBV7-2 and TRBJ2-1; D possibly corresponds to TRBD2 (7 bases). The V and J ends lost 4 bases and 10 bases respectively, with 29 bases between them. The CDR3 consists of 18 residues. Germline V gene lookup returns CDR1 SGHTA and CDR2 FQGNSA. CDR3 protein: CASSWGGGVIAGSMEQFF. The CDR3 nucleotides read TGTGCCAGCAGCTGGGGGGGCGGGGTAATAGCAGGAAGCATGGAGCAGTTCTTC.

The V gene is TRBV5-1, the J gene TRBJ2-7; 13 bases line up with TRBD2. V was pared by 4 bases and J by 2 bases, with 6 bases of the junction left unmatched. Per the germline V gene, CDR1 is SGHRS and CDR2 is YFSETQ. The CDR3 runs 16 residues. The CDR3 here is CASSMTSGRRTYEQYF. CDR3 coding DNA: TGCGCCAGCAGCATGACTAGCGGGAGGAGGACCTACGAGCAGTACTTC.

The chain employs TRBV12-3 or TRBV12-4 and TRBJ1-4; tentatively, D is TRBD1 (6 bases). The CDR3 extends over 14 amino acids. V lost 6 bases to trimming and J lost 14 bases, with 22 bases between them. CDR3 amino acids: CASRPGAGESRLFF. The CDR3 DNA reads as TGTGCCAGCAGACCGGGGGCCGGCGAATCTCGTCTGTTTTTT.

Many counts were recorded for this clonotype. The rearrangement links TRBV9 to TRBJ2-1; 7 bases line up with TRBD1. CDR3 length equals 15 residues. With V trimmed by 0 bases and J by 7 bases, 7 bases remained unmatched. Germline assignment: CDR1 SGDLS and CDR2 YYNGEE. CDR3 nucleotide sequence: TGTGCCAGCAGCGTAGGACAGGGAGCGTGGAATGAGCAGTTCTTC. As protein: CASSVGQGAWNEQFF. The variable domain in full, with the rest retrieved from reference TRBV9 and TRBJ2-1, is DSGVTQTPKHLITATGQRVTLRCSPRSGDLSVYWYQQSLDQGLQFLIQYYNGEERAKGNILERFSAQQFPDLHSELNLSSLELGDSALYFCASSVGQGAWNEQFFGPGTRLTVL.

The chain recombines TRBV7-2 with TRBJ1-6; D unresolved. Germline V gives CDR1 SGHTA, CDR2 FQGNSA. V lost 5 bases, J lost 9 bases, and 14 bases lay in between. This CDR3 spans 14 amino acids. The CDR3 coding sequence is TGTGCCAGCAGCCTAGGTTGGTCGGGTTCACCCCTCCACTTT. Protein: CASSLGWSGSPLHF.

As to this clonotype: A much larger clone differs from this one at a single base, so this may be a read error. The rearrangement joins TRBV29-1 to TRBJ2-5; TRBD2 might be the D (6 bases). This CDR3 spans 13 amino acids. Germline CDR1 reads SQVTM; CDR2 reads ANQGSEA. V shed 5 bases and J shed 11 bases, with 21 bases lying between them. CDR3 nucleotide sequence: TGCAGCGTTTTCTTGCCCACTAGCTATGAGCAGTACTTC. Protein: CSVFLPTSYEQYF.

Notes on this clonotype: A much larger clone differs by one base, so this may be a read error. The gene calls are TRBV27 and TRBJ2-7; TRBD2 aligns across 9 bases. J lost 7 bases, V lost 1 base, and 2 bases had no gene match. Germline-derived CDR1 and CDR2 are MNHEY and SMNVEV (reference sequence). The CDR3 is made up of 13 amino acids. The CDR3 sequence: CASSLWTSDEQYF. CDR3 bases: TGTGCCAGCAGTTTATGGACTAGCGATGAGCAGTACTTC.

J is TRBJ2-6 and V is TRBV5-1; D uncertain. The V gene's germline CDR1 is SGHRS and CDR2 YFSETQ. Deletions cut 1 base from V and 1 base from J, with 9 bases between. This CDR3 spans 16 amino acids. In nucleotides, the CDR3 is TGCGCCAGCAGCTTGTTGGTAGTTTCTGGGGCCAACGTCCTGACTTTC. The encoded protein is CASSLLVVSGANVLTF.

Notes on this clonotype: A much more abundant neighbour one base away suggests this may be a read error. The rearrangement links TRBV9 to TRBJ2-5, with 9 bases lining up with TRBD1. CDR3 size: 14 residues. The V and J ends lost 4 bases and 11 bases, in that order; junction bases with no gene match: 12. CDR1 SGDLS and CDR2 YYNGEE come from the germline V gene. The CDR3 nucleotides read TGTGCCAGCAGCACGGGACAGGGTGCGTACGGGCAGTACTTC. Protein sequence: CASSTGQGAYGQYF.

This clonotype was seen repeatedly, ten times or more. This rearrangement joins TRBV24-1 to TRBJ2-1; 9 bases are shared with TRBD2. CDR1 KGHDR and CDR2 SFDVKD come from the germline V gene. The junction had 2 bases not matched to a gene; V was cut back by 0 bases and J by 3 bases. This CDR3 spans 16 amino acids. The CDR3 protein is CATSDLVAGDYNEQFF. The CDR3, as DNA: TGTGCCACCAGTGATTTGGTAGCGGGAGACTACAATGAGCAGTTCTTC.

This sequence joins TRBV16 and TRBJ2-1, with TRBD2 identical over 13 bases. V shed 2 bases, J shed 0 bases, and the junction held 7 bases outside the gene matches. The length of the CDR3 is 19 residues. Germline assignment: CDR1 KGHSY and CDR2 FQNENV. The CDR3 nucleotides are TGTGCCAGCAGCCAAACGGGGGGGACTAGCGGGACCTCCTACAATGAGCAGTTCTTC. This gives the protein CASSQTGGTSGTSYNEQFF.

Turning to this clonotype: A much larger clone differs from this one at a single base, so this may be a read error. V is TRBV20-1 and J is TRBJ2-5; D perhaps matches TRBD2 (6 bases). The CDR3 is made up of 13 amino acids. Germline-derived CDR1 and CDR2 are DFQATT and SNEGSKA (reference sequence). The CDR3 region is CSVRDSPKEAQYF. CDR3 DNA sequence: TGCAGTGTCCGGGACTCACCAAAAGAGGCCCAGTACTTC.

The V call is TRBV20-1, the J call TRBJ1-3; possibly TRBD1 for D (6 bases). V was pared by 6 bases and J by 3 bases, with 12 bases between. The CDR3 extends over 13 amino acids. Germline loops: CDR1 DFQATT, CDR2 SNEGSKA (reference sequence). In DNA, the CDR3 is TGCAGTGCCAGGGGTTTTGGTGGAAACACCATATATTTT. Its protein product is CSARGFGGNTIYF.

There are many counts of this clonotype. The chain has TRBV6-6 and TRBJ1-2; D unclear. CDR1 is MNHNY, CDR2 SVGAGI, per germline (reference sequence). The ends were cut back, 5 bases at V and 0 bases at J, with 4 bases in the middle. The CDR3 totals 12 residues. DNA for the CDR3: TGTGCCAGCAGTCAGCCTAACTATGGCTACACCTTC. It encodes CASSQPNYGYTF.

The chain recombines TRBV6-5 with TRBJ2-5; 9 bases fit TRBD1. The closer fit of TRBJ2-7 to the DNA end suggests the J call may be wrong. Germline-derived CDR1 and CDR2 are MNHEY and SVGAGI. CDR3 length equals 13 residues. DNA for the CDR3: TGTGCCAGCGGAAGGGACAGGGTAAACGAGCAGTACTTC. Protein product: CASGRDRVNEQYF.

This clonotype was found a few times. This chain links TRBV3-1 with TRBJ1-1; maybe TRBD1 (6 bases). CDR1 and CDR2 from the germline V gene are LGHDT and YNNKEL (reference sequence). The V and J ends lost 4 bases and 5 bases respectively, with 23 bases between them. This CDR3 is built from 17 residues. This CDR3 is CASSRISGTTVDTEAFF. The CDR3 DNA sequence: TGTGCCAGCAGCCGAATCTCCGGGACAACGGTAGATACTGAAGCTTTCTTT.

Only a few counts were recorded for this clonotype. V usage is TRBV7-9 and J usage is TRBJ2-1; 10 bases line up with TRBD2. The germline V gene encodes CDR1 SEHNR and CDR2 FQNEAQ (reference sequence). This CDR3 comprises 16 residues. The junction had 8 bases not matched to a gene; V was cut back by 2 bases and J by 7 bases. For the CDR3, the DNA is TGTGCCAGCAGCTTAAGTCTAGCGGGAGTCTGGAATGAGCAGTTCTTC. It encodes CASSLSLAGVWNEQFF.

J is TRBJ2-3 and V is TRBV19; D call uncertain. V lost 5 bases and J 0 bases, leaving 12 bases between the germline ends. Germline V gene lookup returns CDR1 LNHDA and CDR2 SQIVND (reference sequence). The CDR3 runs to 15 residues. This CDR3 reads CASSHFTTSTDTQYF. Here the CDR3 DNA reads TGTGCCAGTAGTCACTTCACAACTAGCACAGATACGCAGTATTTT.

A word on this clonotype: Given a much more abundant clone one base away, this may be a read error. The chain employs TRBV12-3 or TRBV12-4 and TRBJ2-1; TRBD1 might be the D (5 bases). The assigned J gene may be wrong: the sequence end matches TRBJ2-7 better. This CDR3 comprises 12 residues. The DNA for the CDR3 is TGTGCCAGTCTGGGGCTCTACAATGAGCAGTACTTC. Translating it yields CASLGLYNEQYF.

In its sample, this clonotype was seen once. Here the CDR3 reads CATSDPSVKGGKTEAFF. CDR3 nucleotides: TGTGCCACCAGTGATCCATCGGTGAAGGGGGGTAAAACTGAAGCTTTCTTT. The rearrangement uses TRBV24-1 and TRBJ1-1; D is possibly TRBD1 (6 bases). The CDR3 sequence is 17 residues long. CDR1 and CDR2 from the germline V gene are KGHDR and SFDVKD. The V gene lost 3 bases and the J gene lost 5 bases, with 21 bases spanning the gap.

The chain recombines TRBV18 with TRBJ1-1, with 8 bases identical to TRBD1. Germline values: CDR1 KGHSH, CDR2 LQKENI. Trimming took 3 bases from V and 3 from J; bases not matched to a gene: 6. The CDR3 is 15 residues long. The DNA for the CDR3 is TGTGCCAGCTCACCCACCGGACAGGGCTACACTGAAGCTTTCTTT. Protein product: CASSPTGQGYTEAFF.

This clonotype was seen only once. A clone one base away is much larger, so this may be a read error. The chain carries TRBV18 and TRBJ2-4; D is unclear. With 5 bases removed from V and 0 bases from J, the gap between germline ends came to 11 bases. Germline V gene lookup returns CDR1 KGHSH and CDR2 LQKENI. CDR3 length: 15 residues. Written as DNA, the CDR3 is TGTGCCAGCTCAATAGAGCTAGTAGCCAAAAACATTCAGTACTTC. This sequence encodes CASSIELVAKNIQYF.

The V and J genes are TRBV29-1 and TRBJ2-5; a weak D match, TRBD1 (5 bases). The end of the DNA is better explained by TRBJ2-7, so the J call may be wrong. In germline, CDR1 is SQVTM, CDR2 ANQGSEA. The CDR3 covers 12 residues. The CDR3 DNA is TGCAGCGTCAGGCAGGGTTGGTACGAGCAGTACTTC. Amino acid sequence: CSVRQGWYEQYF.

The chain uses TRBV4-2 and TRBJ2-4; TRBD2 agrees at 10 bases. Germline V gives CDR1 LGHNA, CDR2 YNFKEQ. V was pared by 1 base and J by 0 bases, with 9 bases of the junction left unmatched. The CDR3 spans 19 residues. The CDR3 loop is CASSQVSSGGKLAKNIQYF. The CDR3 coding sequence is TGTGCCAGCAGCCAAGTGTCTAGCGGGGGTAAACTAGCCAAAAACATTCAGTACTTC.

A remark on this clonotype: One base away lies a much larger clone, so this may be a sequencing read error. J is TRBJ2-1 and V is TRBV4-2; D may be TRBD2 (6 bases). The CDR3 extends over 16 amino acids. Germline V gives CDR1 LGHNA, CDR2 YNFKEQ. Deletions cut 2 bases from V and 0 bases from J, with 11 bases between. CDR3 loop: CASSQRAGSSYNEQFF. In DNA form, the CDR3 reads TGTGCCAGCAGCCAACGGGCGGGGAGCTCCTACAATGAGCAGTTCTTC.

This clonotype was counted at least ten times. J is TRBJ1-2 and V is TRBV5-1; D may be TRBD1 (5 bases). This CDR3 is built from 12 residues. V was clipped by 4 bases and J by 7 bases, with 11 bases between them. Germline assignment: CDR1 SGHRS and CDR2 YFSETQ. CDR3 nucleotides: TGCGCCAGCAGCCCTCTCGGGGCTGGCTACACCTTC. This codes for CASSPLGAGYTF. Full variable domain (rest looked up from reference TRBV5-1 and TRBJ1-2): KAGVTQTPRYLIKTRGQQVTLSCSPISGHRSVSWYQQTPGQGLQFLFEYFSETQRNKGNFPGRFSGRQFSNSRSEMNVSTLELGDSALYLCASSPLGAGYTFGSGTRLTVV.

The rearrangement uses TRBV12-3 or TRBV12-4 and TRBJ1-5; D is uncertain. CDR3 size: 13 residues. V lost 3 bases and J lost 7, with 10 bases in between. DNA for the CDR3: TGTGCCAGCAGTTTTGGGTTCCTCCAGCCCCAGCATTTT. Its protein is CASSFGFLQPQHF.

V gene TRBV7-3 combines with J gene TRBJ1-5; no clear D gene. The CDR3 sequence is 13 residues long. Germline CDR1 is SGHTA and CDR2 is FQGTGA. Trimming cost V 2 bases and J 7 bases, with 9 bases left between them. Written as DNA, the CDR3 is TGTGCCAGCAGCTTATACAGCTTCCAGCCCCAGCATTTT. The encoded protein is CASSLYSFQPQHF.